One sample yielded the 14 T cell receptor beta chains listed below, sequenced in a study of blood T cell repertoires in COVID-19. Using immunoSEQ multiplex PCR, the repertoire was profiled, and TCRdb retains in-frame clones only, with some absent. The sample carries hundreds of thousands of clones, approximately 89% recorded once. The specimen sequenced was peripheral blood. The receptors here all came from a woman in her sixties or seventies with acute or convalescent COVID-19.

This chain connects TRBV20-1 to TRBJ2-7; tentative D call: TRBD2 (5 bases). V dropped 6 bases and J dropped 3 bases, with 9 bases sitting between them. This CDR3 is 11 amino acids long. Germline V gives CDR1 DFQATT, CDR2 SNEGSKA (reference sequence). The DNA for the CDR3 is TGCAGTGCAGAGCGGCTCTACGAGCAGTACTTC. Its translation: CSAERLYEQYF.

V is TRBV7-8 and J is TRBJ2-7, with D possibly being TRBD2 (5 bases). V lost 6 bases and J lost 1, with 10 bases in between. The CDR3 sequence is 13 residues long. The germline V gene has CDR1 SGHVS and CDR2 FQNEAQ. The CDR3 sequence: CASRPPGSYEQYF. The DNA of the CDR3 is TGTGCCAGCAGGCCTCCGGGATCCTACGAGCAGTACTTC. The whole variable domain, remainder taken from reference TRBV7-8 and TRBJ2-7, is GAGVSQSPRYKVAKRGQDVALRCDPISGHVSLFWYQQALGQGPEFLTYFQNEAQLDKSGLPSDRFFAERPEGSVSTLKIQRTQQEDSAVYLCASRPPGSYEQYFGPGTRLTVT.

This chain uses TRBV4-1 with TRBJ1-3, with 9 bases matching TRBD1. Germline-derived CDR1 and CDR2 are MGHRA and YSYEKL. This CDR3 comprises 15 residues. The V gene end was trimmed by 3 bases and the J gene end by 4 bases; junction bases not matched to a gene: 4. CDR3 bases: TGCGCCAGCAGCCAGGGGACAGGGCCAGGAAACACCATATATTTT. Translated: CASSQGTGPGNTIYF.

The chain carries TRBV7-6 and TRBJ1-5, with a possible D match to TRBD1 (6 bases). This CDR3 region has 13 residues. Germline V gene sequence: CDR1 SGHVS, CDR2 FNYEAQ. V was pared by 1 base and J by 8 bases, with 9 bases between. The CDR3 DNA reads as TGTGCCAGCAGCTTAGAGGGGGTCGAGCCCCAGCATTTT. Translation gives CASSLEGVEPQHF.

CDR3 in amino acids: CASSPQVAVPQPQHF. Here the CDR3 DNA reads TGTGCCAGCAGCCCCCAAGTGGCAGTCCCCCAGCCCCAGCATTTT. The chain links TRBV7-2 to TRBJ1-5; no clear D gene. Trimming removed 5 bases from V and 7 bases from J, with 18 bases in between. Germline lookup yields CDR1 SGHTA and CDR2 FQGNSA. This CDR3 contains 15 residues.

The chain couples TRBV6-5 to TRBJ1-3; D is perhaps TRBD1 (6 bases). The germline V and J ends were trimmed by 0 bases and 4 bases, with 13 bases remaining between them. CDR3 length equals 16 residues. CDR1 is MNHEY, CDR2 SVGAGI, per germline. This CDR3 is CASSYSGQGTGNTIYF. The CDR3 DNA is TGTGCCAGCAGTTACTCGGGGCAGGGGACAGGAAACACCATATATTTT.

V gene TRBV12-3 or TRBV12-4 combines with J gene TRBJ2-7; a possible D gene is TRBD1 (5 bases). This CDR3 has 12 residues. Trimming left V 6 bases short and J 2 bases short, with 8 bases between. This CDR3 reads CASSWGTYEQYF. CDR3 nucleotide sequence: TGTGCCAGCAGCTGGGGCACCTACGAGCAGTACTTC.

The chain has TRBV7-2 and TRBJ1-5; 7 bases line up with TRBD1. Germline values: CDR1 SGHTA, CDR2 FQGNSA. CDR3 size: 14 residues. V dropped 3 bases and J dropped 2; count of bases not matched to a gene: 1. This CDR3 is CASSFGQGNQPQHF. CDR3 nucleotides: TGTGCCAGCAGCTTCGGACAGGGCAATCAGCCCCAGCATTTT. The full variable domain, rest sourced from reference TRBV7-2 and TRBJ1-5, is GAGVSQSPSNKVTEKGKDVELRCDPISGHTALYWYRQSLGQGLEFLIYFQGNSAPDKSGLPSDRFSAERTGGSVSTLTIQRTQQEDSAVYLCASSFGQGNQPQHFGDGTRLSIL.

The rearrangement uses TRBV3-1 (or the pseudogene TRBV3-2) and TRBJ1-5; D is possibly TRBD1 (5 bases). The CDR3 is 14 amino acids. V was trimmed by 4 bases and J by 4 bases, leaving 11 bases between them. Germline CDR1 reads LGHDT; CDR2 reads YNNKEL (reference sequence). The CDR3 coding sequence is TGTGCCAGCAGCCCTTTAGGGGCGAATCAGCCCCAGCATTTT. It is translated as CASSPLGANQPQHF.

The gene calls are TRBV2 and TRBJ2-1; D gene ambiguous. The CDR3 extends over 16 amino acids. The germline gives CDR1 SNHLY, CDR2 FYNNEI. V was trimmed by 0 bases and J by 8 bases, leaving 17 bases between them. The CDR3 loop is CASSEAPAVSLYEQFF. Here the CDR3 DNA reads TGTGCCAGCAGTGAAGCACCGGCGGTGAGCCTCTATGAGCAGTTCTTC.

This sequence joins TRBV2 and TRBJ1-6; D remains unclear. The V gene's germline CDR1 is SNHLY and CDR2 FYNNEI. V was pared by 2 bases and J by 14 bases, with 13 bases between. This CDR3 region has 13 residues. Here the CDR3 reads CASSEPGELTLHF. For the CDR3, the DNA is TGTGCCAGCAGTGAACCGGGAGAGCTCACCCTCCACTTT.

J is TRBJ2-2 and V is TRBV18, with D possibly TRBD2 on 5 matching bases. CDR3 length: 16 residues. Germline V lookup: CDR1 KGHSH, CDR2 LQKENI. With 1 base removed from V and 2 bases from J, the gap between germline ends came to 11 bases. CDR3 sequence (DNA): TGTGCCAGCTCACCACTTGCAGCGGTAAACACCGGGGAGCTGTTTTTT. Residues: CASSPLAAVNTGELFF.

J is TRBJ2-4 and V is TRBV3-1 (or the pseudogene TRBV3-2); 7 positions agree with TRBD2. Germline CDR1 LGHDT, CDR2 YNNKEL (reference sequence). J gave up 9 bases and V 0 bases, and 8 bases lay outside the gene matches. This CDR3 is built from 15 residues. The CDR3 is CASSQDQRGSGIQYF. Here the CDR3 DNA reads TGTGCCAGCAGCCAAGATCAGCGGGGTTCGGGCATTCAGTACTTC.

This clone appeared once. This chain links TRBV9 with TRBJ2-3; TRBD2 aligns across 9 bases. The CDR3 is 15 amino acids. The germline CDR1 and CDR2 sequences are SGDLS and YYNGEE. V lost 2 bases and J lost 2; bases outside the gene matches: 3. The CDR3 sequence is CASSVSGSHTDTQYF. CDR3 sequence (DNA): TGTGCCAGCAGCGTTAGCGGGAGCCACACAGATACGCAGTATTTT.